This entry is about one T cell receptor beta chain. Its antigen is undetermined. A read error may account for a junction end that differs from germline. Time point here: week 11, during vaccination. Each dose of the vaccine consisted of 300 ug of mutant IDH1 20-mer peptide, with topical imiquimod. This sample is part of a study of a mutant IDH1 vaccine in newly diagnosed glioma. Overall study: The first vaccination came 4-6 weeks after radiotherapy alone, or with temozolomide cycles. Therapy received beforehand was radiotherapy, temozolomide, or both, with most patients given both. Patients under treatment included roughly 60% males and around 38% females and had a mean age of 40.4 years.

Study-wide results and caveats: Changes to the top peripheral T cell clonotypes appeared unrelated to pseudoprogression.

The repertoire was sequenced with immunoSEQ multiplex PCR; TCRdb's copy has only in-frame clones and lacks some. The sample contains tens of thousands of clones, roughly 80% of which appear only once. The input for sequencing was PBMCs, taken from a glioma patient whose treatment included an IDH1 peptide vaccine. The sequence was obtained from a woman aged 18 to 35 with glioma.

This CDR3 is CSASHSRGTAF. CDR3 bases: TGCAGTGCTAGCCATTCCAGGGGGACGGCCTTC. This sequence joins TRBV20-1 and TRBJ1-2; 7 bases line up with TRBD1. Germline V gene sequence: CDR1 DFQATT, CDR2 SNEGSKA (reference sequence). The CDR3 has 11 residues.